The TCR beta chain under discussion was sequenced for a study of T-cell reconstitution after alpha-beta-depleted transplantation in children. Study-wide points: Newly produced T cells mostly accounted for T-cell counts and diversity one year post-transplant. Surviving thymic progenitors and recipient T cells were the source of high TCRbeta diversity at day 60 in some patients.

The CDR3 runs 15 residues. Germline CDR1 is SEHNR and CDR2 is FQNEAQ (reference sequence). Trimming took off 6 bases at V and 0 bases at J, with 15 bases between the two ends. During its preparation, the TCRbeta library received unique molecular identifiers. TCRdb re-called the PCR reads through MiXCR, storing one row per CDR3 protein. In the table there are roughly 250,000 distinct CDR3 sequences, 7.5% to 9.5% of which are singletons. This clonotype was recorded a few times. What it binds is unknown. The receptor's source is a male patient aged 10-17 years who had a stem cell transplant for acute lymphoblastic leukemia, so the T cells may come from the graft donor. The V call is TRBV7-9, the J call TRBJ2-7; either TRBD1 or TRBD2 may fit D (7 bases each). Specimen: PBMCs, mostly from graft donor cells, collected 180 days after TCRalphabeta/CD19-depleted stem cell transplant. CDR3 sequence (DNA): TGTGCCAGCAGGACCTGGGAGGGGGCCTCCTACGAGCAGTACTTC. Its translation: CASRTWEGASYEQYF.